This T cell receptor (beta chain) was identified during a study of blood T cell repertoires in COVID-19. About the research overall: Acute-phase and convalescent COVID-19 samples originated in the United States, Italy and Spain. PBMCs, B-cell-depleted T cells, or T cells provided the cDNA or gDNA that made up the material.

In the study's own analysis: Amplification of reference gene primers was used by the study to estimate nucleated cell counts. TCRdb's table, derived via immunoSEQ multiplex PCR, lists solely in-frame clones and lacks some. V, J and clone size were drawn from that table, and D and trimming were deduced from the DNA. Among approximately 190,000 clones listed, around four fifths were seen once. Germline V gives CDR1 KGHSH, CDR2 LQKENI. Trimming shortened V by 5 bases and J by 6 bases, and 10 bases separated the two germline ends. CDR3 length: 13 amino acids. What was sequenced was peripheral blood. The rearrangement uses TRBV18 and TRBJ2-2; D is perhaps TRBD2 (6 bases). This clonotype was sampled from a man in his thirties or forties with active or convalescent COVID-19. The CDR3 loop reads CASSIGGSGELFF. The DNA of the CDR3 is TGTGCCAGCTCAATCGGGGGATCCGGGGAGCTGTTTTTT.